The 30 T cell receptor beta chains presented below share a single source sample, sequenced in a study of identical twins. TCRdb independently ran MiXCR on the 5' RACE reads; one entry per CDR3 protein. Of 400,000 or so distinct CDR3 sequences in the sample, about 9% were seen once. The source material was naive T cells sorted from blood. The receptors originated from a woman aged 45-60 years in good health.

This clonotype was observed a handful of times. The chain joins TRBV4-2 to TRBJ1-2; possibly TRBD1 for D (5 bases). Germline assignment: CDR1 LGHNA and CDR2 YNFKEQ. Between the trimmed V and J ends, which lost 0 bases and 0 bases, there was a span of 17 bases. The CDR3 covers 18 residues. CDR3 region: CASSQDSRAGRANYGYTF. For the CDR3, the DNA is TGTGCCAGCAGCCAAGATAGCAGGGCAGGGAGGGCTAACTATGGCTACACCTTC.

This clonotype was recorded at least ten times. This CDR3 reads CASSGSFPNTGELFF. The CDR3 DNA follows: TGCGCCAGCAGCGGTAGCTTTCCGAACACCGGGGAGCTGTTTTTT. This rearrangement joins TRBV5-1 to TRBJ2-2; D is ambiguous. This CDR3 region has 15 residues. From germline, CDR1 is SGHRS and CDR2 YFSETQ. V lost 4 bases and J 0 bases, leaving 10 bases between the germline ends.

This clonotype was seen more than once but under ten times. The chain couples TRBV20-1 to TRBJ2-7; D remains ambiguous. Germline values: CDR1 DFQATT, CDR2 SNEGSKA (reference sequence). The V end was cut by 3 bases, the J end by 1 base, with 10 bases between. This CDR3 comprises 13 residues. CDR3 region: CSASYGVSYEQYF. Written as DNA, the CDR3 is TGCAGTGCTAGCTATGGGGTTTCCTACGAGCAGTACTTC.

The V gene is TRBV11-2, the J gene TRBJ2-4; D call uncertain. V was clipped by 7 bases and J by 0 bases, with 16 bases between them. Germline V lookup: CDR1 SGHAT, CDR2 FQNNGV. This CDR3 has 16 amino acids. CDR3 in amino acids: CASKKPKGLAKNIQYF. In DNA form, the CDR3 reads TGTGCCAGCAAGAAACCTAAGGGTCTAGCCAAAAACATTCAGTACTTC. Complete variable domain (other parts from reference TRBV11-2 and TRBJ2-4): EAGVAQSPRYKIIEKRQSVAFWCNPISGHATLYWYQQILGQGPKLLIQFQNNGVVDDSQLPKDRFSAERLKGVDSTLKIQPAKLEDSAVYLCASKKPKGLAKNIQYFGAGTRLSVL.

In its sample, this clonotype was seen a few times. This rearrangement joins TRBV3-1 to TRBJ2-7; D is unclear. V was clipped by 1 base and J by 1 base, with 14 bases between them. The CDR3 consists of 16 residues. Germline V gives CDR1 LGHDT, CDR2 YNNKEL (reference sequence). The CDR3 coding sequence is TGTGCCAGCAGCCAAGTGGTAGGACGAAAATCCTACGAGCAGTACGTC. This translates into CASSQVVGRKSYEQYV.

The table lists this clonotype with a few counts. This chain's CDR3 is CASSLGPADNSPLHF. CDR3 nucleotide sequence: TGTGCCAGCAGCTTAGGGCCCGCGGATAATTCACCCCTCCACTTT. The V and J genes are TRBV7-2 and TRBJ1-6; the D is unclear. This CDR3 contains 15 residues. Germline CDR1 and CDR2: SGHTA and FQGNSA. V lost 1 base to trimming and J lost 5 bases, with 9 bases between them.

With respect to this clonotype: The junction departs from the called germline gene at one end, perhaps through a read error. The chain employs TRBV23-1 and TRBJ2-4; maybe TRBD2 (6 bases). TRBV23-1 is an ORF; its function is uncertain. The CDR3 is 9 amino acids. In DNA form, the CDR3 reads TGTGCAGGGAGGAACATTCAGTACTTC. This gives the protein CAGRNIQYF.

Many counts were recorded for this clonotype. The V call is TRBV29-1, the J call TRBJ2-2; D gene uncertain. CDR3 length: 13 residues. In germline, CDR1 is SQVTM, CDR2 ANQGSEA. Trimming shortened V by 6 bases and J by 0 bases, and 8 bases separated the two germline ends. The CDR3 region has the DNA TGCAGCGTGGGAATAGCGAACACCGGGGAGCTGTTTTTT. This translates into CSVGIANTGELFF.

The V gene is TRBV12-3 or TRBV12-4, the J gene TRBJ2-5; 11 bases map to TRBD2. The trim removed 4 bases at V and 2 bases at J, leaving 0 bases unmatched. This CDR3 region has 14 residues. CDR3 nucleotide sequence: TGTGCCAGCAGTTCTAGCGGGAGGCAAGAGACCCAGTACTTC. Protein sequence: CASSSSGRQETQYF.

The rearrangement joins TRBV20-1 to TRBJ2-3; 10 bases are shared with TRBD1. Germline CDR1 is DFQATT and CDR2 is SNEGSKA (reference sequence). V dropped 5 bases and J dropped 4; count of bases not matched to a gene: 3. This CDR3 has 13 residues. CDR3 residues: CSAPGQGSDTQYF. In DNA, the CDR3 is TGCAGTGCTCCGGGACAGGGGTCAGATACGCAGTATTTT.

This clonotype was seen repeatedly, ten times or more. The genes are TRBV12-3 or TRBV12-4 and TRBJ1-2; D unclear. The V end was cut by 6 bases, the J end by 1 base, with 15 bases between. The CDR3 spans 15 residues. This CDR3 reads CASRPGSDYNYGYTF. Written as DNA, the CDR3 is TGTGCCAGCAGGCCGGGGAGCGATTATAACTATGGCTACACCTTC.

The genes are TRBV12-3 or TRBV12-4 and TRBJ2-2, with 7 bases lining up with TRBD2. Losses at the gene ends were 5 bases for V and 6 bases for J; bases not matched to a gene: 3. This CDR3 is 13 amino acids long. As DNA, the CDR3 is TGTGCCAGCAGTAATGGGGGGGCCGGGGAGCTGTTTTTT. The encoded protein is CASSNGGAGELFF.

This chain connects TRBV6-5 to TRBJ2-2; D might be TRBD1 (6 bases). In germline, CDR1 is MNHEY, CDR2 SVGAGI. The germline V and J ends were trimmed by 6 bases and 1 base, with 12 bases remaining between them. This CDR3 is 15 amino acids long. The CDR3 loop reads CASSRGHLNTGELFF. CDR3 sequence (DNA): TGTGCCAGCAGCCGGGGACACTTGAACACCGGGGAGCTGTTTTTT.

This clonotype has just a few counts. The genes are TRBV3-1 and TRBJ2-3; the D gene is possibly TRBD2 (6 bases). CDR3 length: 12 residues. V lost 4 bases to trimming and J lost 4 bases, with 6 bases between them. Germline CDR1 is LGHDT and CDR2 is YNNKEL (reference sequence). This CDR3 is CASSPGADTQYF. CDR3 coding DNA: TGTGCCAGCAGCCCGGGGGCAGATACGCAGTATTTT.

This clonotype was recorded many times. CDR3 bases: TGTGCCACCAGCGGAGGGACTAGCGACTTGGAGACCCAGTACTTC. It codes for CATSGGTSDLETQYF. The chain joins TRBV15 to TRBJ2-5, with 10 bases that match TRBD2. The CDR3 contains 15 residues. With V trimmed by 5 bases and J by 5 bases, 8 bases remained unmatched. Germline V gene data show CDR1 as LNHNV and CDR2 as YYDKDF (reference sequence). Supplemented by reference TRBV15 and TRBJ2-5, the full variable domain reads DAMVIQNPRYQVTQFGKPVTLSCSQTLNHNVMYWYQQKSSQAPKLLFHYYDKDFNNEADTPDNFQSRRPNTSFCFLDIRSPGLGDTAMYLCATSGGTSDLETQYFGPGTRLLVL.

This chain uses TRBV19 with TRBJ1-3; D is uncertain. Germline V lookup: CDR1 LNHDA, CDR2 SQIVND (reference sequence). The V end was cut by 2 bases, the J end by 1 base, with 21 bases between. The CDR3 totals 19 residues. The CDR3 DNA reads as TGTGCCAGTAGTATAATAGGCGCCCGACGGGGAGGATCTGGAAACACCATATATTTT. It encodes CASSIIGARRGGSGNTIYF. Combining the CDR3 with reference TRBV19 and TRBJ1-3 gives the whole variable domain DGGITQSPKYLFRKEGQNVTLSCEQNLNHDAMYWYRQDPGQGLRLIYYSQIVNDFQKGDIAEGYSVSREKKESFPLTVTSAQKNPTAFYLCASSIIGARRGGSGNTIYFGEGSWLTVV.

This sequence joins TRBV12-3 or TRBV12-4 and TRBJ2-5; D ambiguous. V was cut by 5 bases and J by 5 bases, with 18 bases left in between. CDR3 length equals 15 residues. CDR3 DNA sequence: TGTGCCAGCAGTCCTGTCGGAGTGACTCGGGAGACCCAGTACTTC. Amino acid sequence: CASSPVGVTRETQYF.

This clonotype was detected many times. The rearrangement joins TRBV7-8 to TRBJ2-1; a weak D match, TRBD1 (6 bases). This CDR3 has 12 residues. Germline V CDR1 and CDR2: SGHVS, FQNEAQ. Trimming took off 2 bases at V and 13 bases at J, with 12 bases between the two ends. The chain's CDR3 is CASSLTGSIQFF. The CDR3 region has the DNA TGTGCCAGCAGCTTAACAGGGTCAATTCAGTTCTTC.

This clonotype has a handful of counts. J is TRBJ2-1 and V is TRBV28, with 9 bases lining up with TRBD2. The CDR3 runs to 16 residues. Trimming at V came to 2 bases and at J to 8 bases, leaving 10 bases not matched to a gene. Germline lookup yields CDR1 MDHEN and CDR2 SYDVKM. This CDR3 is CASSLGAGGPWDEQFF. In DNA form, the CDR3 reads TGTGCCAGCAGTTTAGGAGCGGGAGGCCCCTGGGATGAGCAGTTCTTC.

This clonotype appeared many times. The genes are TRBV5-5 and TRBJ2-7; 7 bases are shared with TRBD1. V was clipped by 5 bases and J by 2 bases; unmatched bases: 7. The germline V gene encodes CDR1 SGHKS and CDR2 YYEKEE (reference sequence). CDR3 length: 14 amino acids. The CDR3 DNA is TGTGCCAGCAGGGCGCAGGGACAGACCTACGAGCAGTACGTC. Residues: CASRAQGQTYEQYV.

This clonotype showed up just a few times. The chain links TRBV20-1 to TRBJ2-1; either TRBD1 or TRBD2 may supply D (5 bases each). V lost 3 bases and J 8 bases, leaving 23 bases between the germline ends. CDR1 DFQATT and CDR2 SNEGSKA come from the germline V gene (reference sequence). CDR3 length equals 16 residues. The CDR3 spells CSASKFPGPLWYEQFF. CDR3 nucleotide sequence: TGCAGTGCTAGCAAATTTCCGGGACCTCTTTGGTATGAGCAGTTCTTC.

As regards this clonotype: Compared with germline, one end of the junction differs, possibly owing to a read error. The chain has TRBV2 and TRBJ2-3; 9 bases agree with TRBD1. This CDR3 spans 14 amino acids. CDR1 and CDR2 from the germline V gene are SNHLY and FYNNEI. The CDR3 DNA reads TGTGCCAGCAGGGAAGACAGGGGGTCAGATACGCAGTATTTT. It specifies CASREDRGSDTQYF.

The chain carries TRBV20-1 and TRBJ2-1; 12 positions match TRBD2. The J segment lost 0 bases and the V segment lost 6 bases, leaving 3 bases of the junction unmatched. CDR1 is DFQATT, CDR2 SNEGSKA, per germline (reference sequence). The CDR3 consists of 15 residues. The CDR3 loop reads CSASTSGSSYNEQFF. The CDR3 DNA reads as TGCAGTGCCTCGACTAGCGGGAGCTCCTACAATGAGCAGTTCTTC.

In DNA, the CDR3 is TGTGCCAGCAGCGGGGCCGGGTGGGAGGGCACGAATGAGCAGTTCTTC. This gives the protein CASSGAGWEGTNEQFF. This chain joins TRBV11-3 and TRBJ2-1; TRBD2 matches at 7 bases. The junction had 14 bases not matched to a gene; V was cut back by 5 bases and J by 7 bases. Germline-derived CDR1 and CDR2 are SGHNT and YENEEA. CDR3 length equals 16 residues.

This clonotype was counted many times. The chain joins TRBV20-1 to TRBJ2-3; D uncertain. This CDR3 is built from 12 residues. The V gene's germline CDR1 is DFQATT and CDR2 SNEGSKA (reference sequence). V was trimmed by 4 bases and J by 4 bases, leaving 9 bases between them. The CDR3, as DNA: TGCAGTGCTACTCACTCGGCAGATACGCAGTATTTT. Translating gives CSATHSADTQYF.

Ten or more counts support this clonotype. The V and J genes are TRBV5-1 and TRBJ1-1, with 8 bases fitting TRBD1. J lost 4 bases, V lost 4 bases, and 6 bases had no gene match. CDR3 length: 14 amino acids. CDR1 and CDR2 from the germline V gene are SGHRS and YFSETQ. CDR3 in DNA: TGCGCCAGCAGCCCACGACAGGGGCCCACTGAAGCTTTCTTT. As protein: CASSPRQGPTEAFF.

The chain recombines TRBV12-3 or TRBV12-4 with TRBJ2-2; TRBD1 aligns across 7 bases. Germline trimming cut 6 bases from V and 6 bases from J; bases unmatched to any gene: 13. The CDR3 is 16 amino acids. Here the CDR3 reads CASRTGTRPSSGELFF. The DNA for the CDR3 is TGTGCCAGCAGGACAGGGACGCGCCCGTCGTCCGGGGAGCTGTTTTTT.

There are a few counts of this clonotype. The chain recombines TRBV24-1 with TRBJ1-2, with D maybe TRBD1 (5 bases). V gave up 3 bases and J gave up 4 bases, with 14 bases separating them. The CDR3 sequence is 15 residues long. Per germline, CDR1 KGHDR and CDR2 SFDVKD. In DNA, the CDR3 is TGTGCCACCAGTGATGCTAGGACACTCTCCTATGGCTACACCTTC. It is translated as CATSDARTLSYGYTF.

This clonotype turned up a few times. This rearrangement joins TRBV2 to TRBJ2-3, with D unclear. The V and J ends lost 2 bases and 5 bases respectively, with 5 bases between them. This CDR3 region has 12 residues. CDR1 and CDR2 (germline): SNHLY, FYNNEI. This chain's CDR3 is CASSEFGDTQYF. The CDR3 DNA reads TGTGCCAGCAGTGAATTTGGAGATACGCAGTATTTT.

This clonotype was seen a few times. This chain uses TRBV20-1 with TRBJ2-1; D could derive from TRBD1 or TRBD2 (5 bases each). From germline, CDR1 is DFQATT and CDR2 SNEGSKA (reference sequence). The germline V and J ends were trimmed by 2 bases and 0 bases, with 17 bases remaining between them. This CDR3 comprises 17 residues. CDR3 sequence (DNA): TGCAGTGCTAGACCATACGCCGGGACCGGCTCCTACAATGAGCAGTTCTTC. As protein: CSARPYAGTGSYNEQFF.